This is a list of T cell receptor beta chains from one sample in a study of T-cell reconstitution after alpha-beta-depleted transplantation in children. TCRdb re-called the PCR reads through MiXCR, storing one row per CDR3 protein. The top ten clones hold 20% to 25% of a sample with 98,000 or so distinct CDR3 sequences, less than 25% of them seen once. The sample consisted of PBMCs, taken before TCRalphabeta/CD19-depleted stem cell transplant. The receptors were sampled from a boy younger than 10 with acute lymphoblastic leukemia, due to receive a stem cell transplant. Both conserved end residues are part of each CDR3. The order of the fields is J gene, clone size, V gene, D gene, CDR3 DNA, CDR3 protein. The D gene is left open where the match is weak. For some rows the clone size is stated as once, few or many, or as a class when expanded; others skip it.

J gene: TRBJ2-5; clone size: few; V gene: TRBV27; D gene: TRBD2; CDR3 DNA: TGTGCCAGCAGTCTCTATAGCGGGAGTTGGGAGACCCAGTACTTC; CDR3 protein: CASSLYSGSWETQYF
J gene: TRBJ2-1; clone size: few; V gene: TRBV12-3/TRBV12-4; D gene: TRBD2; CDR3 DNA: TGTGCCAGCAGTGCAACCGGGACTAGCGGAGTCAATGAGCAGTTCTTC; CDR3 protein: CASSATGTSGVNEQFF
J gene: TRBJ2-4; clone size: medium-sized; V gene: TRBV20-1; D gene: -; CDR3 DNA: TGCAGTGCCGAGAGCCCCTTAGAAATCAAAAACATTCAGTACTTC; CDR3 protein: CSAESPLEIKNIQYF
J gene: TRBJ2-3; clone size: many; V gene: TRBV24-1; D gene: TRBD2; CDR3 DNA: TGTGCCACCAGTGATTCCGGGACTAGCGGAGGGGCGTTAGATACGCAGTATTTT; CDR3 protein: CATSDSGTSGGALDTQYF
J gene: TRBJ2-5; clone size: few; V gene: TRBV6-5; D gene: -; CDR3 DNA: TGTGCCAGCAGTTACTCACGGATCCAAGAGACCCAGTACTTC; CDR3 protein: CASSYSRIQETQYF
J gene: TRBJ1-5; clone size: many; V gene: TRBV6-1; D gene: TRBD1; CDR3 DNA: TGTGCCAGCGGAAAGACAGGGCCCCAGCCCCAGCATTTT; CDR3 protein: CASGKTGPQPQHF
J gene: TRBJ2-1; clone size: many; V gene: TRBV4-3; D gene: TRBD2; CDR3 DNA: TGCGCCAGCAGCTCGGGACTAGCGGGGGGAAGCTCCTACAATGAGCAGTTCTTC; CDR3 protein: CASSSGLAGGSSYNEQFF
J gene: TRBJ1-1; clone size: few; V gene: TRBV5-1; D gene: TRBD1; CDR3 DNA: TGCGCCAGCAGCTTGGTTGGGACAGGGCAGAACACTGAAGCTTTCTTT; CDR3 protein: CASSLVGTGQNTEAFF
J gene: TRBJ2-4; clone size: -; V gene: TRBV28; D gene: -; CDR3 DNA: TGTGCCAGCAGTCCCGTGACTGGAGCCAAAAACATTCAGAACTTC; CDR3 protein: CASSPVTGAKNIQNF
J gene: TRBJ2-3; clone size: few; V gene: TRBV9; D gene: TRBD2; CDR3 DNA: TGTGCCAGCAGCGTAGGAAAACTAGCGGGGTCAGCAGATACGCAGTATTTT; CDR3 protein: CASSVGKLAGSADTQYF
J gene: TRBJ2-2; clone size: -; V gene: TRBV28; D gene: -; CDR3 DNA: TGTGCCAGCAGAGGACCGGGACACCGGGCCGGGGAGCTGTTTTTT; CDR3 protein: CASRGPGHRAGELFF
J gene: TRBJ2-6; clone size: -; V gene: TRBV12-3/TRBV12-4; D gene: TRBD1; CDR3 DNA: TGTGCCTGCAGTTCCAATACCGGGACAGGGGGATCTGGGGCCAACGTCCTGACTTTC; CDR3 protein: CACSSNTGTGGSGANVLTF
J gene: TRBJ2-7; clone size: few; V gene: TRBV4-1; D gene: TRBD1; CDR3 DNA: TGCGCCAGCAGCCATGCCACCGGGACAGCTTCCTACGAGCAGTACTTC; CDR3 protein: CASSHATGTASYEQYF
J gene: TRBJ2-6; clone size: few; V gene: TRBV6-5; D gene: -; CDR3 DNA: TGTGCCAGCAGTTCTAGCGCTAACTCTGGGGCCAACGTCCTGACTTTC; CDR3 protein: CASSSSANSGANVLTF
J gene: TRBJ2-7; clone size: -; V gene: TRBV9; D gene: -; CDR3 DNA: TGTGCCAGCAGCGTAGCTGGGACCCCTTATGAGCAGTACTTC; CDR3 protein: CASSVAGTPYEQYF
J gene: TRBJ2-1; clone size: -; V gene: TRBV10-3; D gene: -; CDR3 DNA: TGTGCCATCAGTACACCTATATCATACAATGAGCAGTTCTTC; CDR3 protein: CAISTPISYNEQFF
J gene: TRBJ2-2; clone size: -; V gene: TRBV24-1; D gene: TRBD1; CDR3 DNA: TGTGCCACCAGTGAGTCGGGACAGGGGAAGGCCGGGGAGCTGTTTTTT; CDR3 protein: CATSESGQGKAGELFF
J gene: TRBJ2-2; clone size: large; V gene: TRBV4-1; D gene: -; CDR3 DNA: TGCGCCAGCAGCCAAGATACTAACCTACACACCGGGGAGCTGTTTTTT; CDR3 protein: CASSQDTNLHTGELFF
J gene: TRBJ2-5; clone size: -; V gene: TRBV7-2; D gene: -; CDR3 DNA: TGTGCCAGCAGCCCGCCGGGCGGGCAACAAGAGACCCAGTACTTC; CDR3 protein: CASSPPGGQQETQYF
J gene: TRBJ2-5; clone size: few; V gene: TRBV15; D gene: -; CDR3 DNA: TGTGCCACCAGCAGAGATTGGGGAGAGACCCAGTACTTC; CDR3 protein: CATSRDWGETQYF
J gene: TRBJ2-3; clone size: -; V gene: TRBV12-3/TRBV12-4; D gene: -; CDR3 DNA: TGTGCCAGCAGTTTCCCTGGCACAGATACGCAGTATTTT; CDR3 protein: CASSFPGTDTQYF
J gene: TRBJ1-6; clone size: few; V gene: TRBV18; D gene: -; CDR3 DNA: TGTGCCAGCTCACCGGCAACAGATAATTCACCCCTCCACTTT; CDR3 protein: CASSPATDNSPLHF
J gene: TRBJ1-2; clone size: -; V gene: TRBV6-4; D gene: -; CDR3 DNA: TGTGCCAGCAGCGCGGAAGCTAACTATGGCTACACCTTC; CDR3 protein: CASSAEANYGYTF
J gene: TRBJ2-1; clone size: few; V gene: TRBV24-1; D gene: TRBD2; CDR3 DNA: TGTGCCACCAGTGACCCAACTAGCGGAGCCGTTAATGAGCAGTTCTTC; CDR3 protein: CATSDPTSGAVNEQFF
J gene: TRBJ2-7; clone size: -; V gene: TRBV5-6; D gene: -; CDR3 DNA: TGTGCCAGCAGCTTGCGTCAGGGGAATCCACGGTTGAACGAGCAGTACTTC; CDR3 protein: CASSLRQGNPRLNEQYF
J gene: TRBJ2-2; clone size: -; V gene: TRBV7-2; D gene: -; CDR3 DNA: TGTGCCAGCAGCACAGTGGTGGGGTCCGGGGAGCTGTTTTTT; CDR3 protein: CASSTVVGSGELFF
J gene: TRBJ1-5; clone size: -; V gene: TRBV6-1; D gene: -; CDR3 DNA: TGTGCCAGCAGCCCCGGGGTTCGGGGGGGGTTTTATCAGCCCCAGCATTTT; CDR3 protein: CASSPGVRGGFYQPQHF
J gene: TRBJ1-5; clone size: -; V gene: TRBV5-5; D gene: -; CDR3 DNA: TGTGCCAGCAGCTTAGGCAGCCTGTTTAATAGCAATCAGCCCCAGCATTTT; CDR3 protein: CASSLGSLFNSNQPQHF
J gene: TRBJ2-7; clone size: few; V gene: TRBV28; D gene: TRBD2; CDR3 DNA: TGTGCCAGCAGGAAATCTAGCGGGATGTACGAGCAGTACTTC; CDR3 protein: CASRKSSGMYEQYF
J gene: TRBJ2-3; clone size: -; V gene: TRBV28; D gene: TRBD2; CDR3 DNA: TGTGCCAGCAGCCCGGCCGGGACTAGCGGCACAGATACGCAGTATTTT; CDR3 protein: CASSPAGTSGTDTQYF
J gene: TRBJ2-1; clone size: -; V gene: TRBV24-1; D gene: TRBD1; CDR3 DNA: TGTGCCACCAGTCGGTTGGGACAGGGGTACAATGAGCAGTTCTTC; CDR3 protein: CATSRLGQGYNEQFF
J gene: TRBJ1-1; clone size: many; V gene: TRBV20-1; D gene: -; CDR3 DNA: TGCAGTGCCCGGAGAACCGAAGCTTTCTTT; CDR3 protein: CSARRTEAFF
J gene: TRBJ2-1; clone size: once; V gene: TRBV20-1; D gene: TRBD2; CDR3 DNA: TGCAGTGCTAGATTCGCGAGGGGCTCGGCTAGCGGAGGGAGATTCAATGAGCAGTTCTTC; CDR3 protein: CSARFARGSASGGRFNEQFF
J gene: TRBJ2-2; clone size: -; V gene: TRBV12-3/TRBV12-4; D gene: -; CDR3 DNA: TGTGCCAGCCTTCTGTTTAGAGGGGGAGACACCGGGGAGCTGTTTTTT; CDR3 protein: CASLLFRGGDTGELFF
J gene: TRBJ2-1; clone size: many; V gene: TRBV20-1; D gene: TRBD2; CDR3 DNA: TGCAGTGCCAAACAGCGGGAGGACTTCTACAATGAGCAGTTCTTC; CDR3 protein: CSAKQREDFYNEQFF
J gene: TRBJ2-7; clone size: -; V gene: TRBV7-2; D gene: -; CDR3 DNA: TGTGCCAGCAGCTTAACGGACCGCTGGGAGCAGTACTTC; CDR3 protein: CASSLTDRWEQYF
J gene: TRBJ1-1; clone size: few; V gene: TRBV25-1; D gene: -; CDR3 DNA: TGTGCCAGCAGTCAAATCGGCACTGAAGCTTTCTTT; CDR3 protein: CASSQIGTEAFF
J gene: TRBJ2-2; clone size: -; V gene: TRBV27; D gene: -; CDR3 DNA: TGTGCCAGCAGTTTCTCCCCTTTAACAGGGAAGGAGCTGTTTTTT; CDR3 protein: CASSFSPLTGKELFF
J gene: TRBJ2-1; clone size: -; V gene: TRBV10-3; D gene: -; CDR3 DNA: TGTGCCATCGGCTATTCATCTGGGCTAGGCAATGAGCAGTTCTTC; CDR3 protein: CAIGYSSGLGNEQFF
J gene: TRBJ2-1; clone size: many; V gene: TRBV12-3/TRBV12-4; D gene: -; CDR3 DNA: TGTGCCAGCAGTTCCCCGGCGGGGCATGAGCAGTTCTTC; CDR3 protein: CASSSPAGHEQFF
J gene: TRBJ2-5; clone size: many; V gene: TRBV5-1; D gene: TRBD2; CDR3 DNA: TGCGCCAGCAGCAGGACTAGATTGGAGACCCAGTACTTC; CDR3 protein: CASSRTRLETQYF
J gene: TRBJ2-1; clone size: few; V gene: TRBV7-9; D gene: TRBD1; CDR3 DNA: TGTGCCAGCAGCTTATCGCGCACAGGGGGGAACAATGAGCAGTTCTTC; CDR3 protein: CASSLSRTGGNNEQFF
J gene: TRBJ2-3; clone size: few; V gene: TRBV20-1; D gene: TRBD2; CDR3 DNA: TGCAGTGCTACGCCGTTGACTAGCGGAGGGGCGGCAGATACGCAGTATTTT; CDR3 protein: CSATPLTSGGAADTQYF
J gene: TRBJ2-3; clone size: -; V gene: TRBV7-2; D gene: -; CDR3 DNA: TGTGCCAGCAGCTTAGTGTCTGCGGGAGATACGCAGTATTTT; CDR3 protein: CASSLVSAGDTQYF
J gene: TRBJ1-2; clone size: -; V gene: TRBV28; D gene: TRBD1; CDR3 DNA: TGTGCCAGCAGTTTAATGACAGGGGGTGGGGACTATGGCTACACCTTC; CDR3 protein: CASSLMTGGGDYGYTF
J gene: TRBJ1-1; clone size: many; V gene: TRBV7-9; D gene: TRBD1; CDR3 DNA: TGTGCCAGCAGCTTAGCGACAGGGGTGAACACTGAAGCTTTCTTT; CDR3 protein: CASSLATGVNTEAFF
J gene: TRBJ2-2; clone size: -; V gene: TRBV7-9; D gene: -; CDR3 DNA: TGTGCCAGCAGCTTAGACACCTTAACCGGGGAGCTGTTTTTT; CDR3 protein: CASSLDTLTGELFF
J gene: TRBJ2-2; clone size: few; V gene: TRBV4-1; D gene: TRBD2; CDR3 DNA: TGCGCCAGCAGCCAGCCGGGACTAGCGGGGGGCGCCGGGGAGCTGTTTTTT; CDR3 protein: CASSQPGLAGGAGELFF
J gene: TRBJ2-4; clone size: few; V gene: TRBV28; D gene: -; CDR3 DNA: TGTGCCAGCAGTGCTTCAGACCGAGCCAAAAACATTCAGTACTTC; CDR3 protein: CASSASDRAKNIQYF
J gene: TRBJ2-7; clone size: few; V gene: TRBV9; D gene: -; CDR3 DNA: TGTGCCAGCAGCGTGTCAACGCAGGGTTTTGACGAGCAGTACTTC; CDR3 protein: CASSVSTQGFDEQYF
J gene: TRBJ2-5; clone size: -; V gene: TRBV5-1; D gene: TRBD2; CDR3 DNA: TGCGCCAGCAGCTGGATCACTAGCGGAGGGGCGAATGGCGAGACCCAGTACTTC; CDR3 protein: CASSWITSGGANGETQYF
J gene: TRBJ2-1; clone size: -; V gene: TRBV2; D gene: -; CDR3 DNA: TGTGCCAGCAGTGAAGCTTATTTCCGGGACCTTCAGTTCTTC; CDR3 protein: CASSEAYFRDLQFF
J gene: TRBJ2-7; clone size: few; V gene: TRBV7-7; D gene: -; CDR3 DNA: TGTGCCAGCAGCCAGGAAGGATCACCTACCGAGCAGTACTTC; CDR3 protein: CASSQEGSPTEQYF
J gene: TRBJ2-2; clone size: many; V gene: TRBV6-4; D gene: TRBD2; CDR3 DNA: TGTGCCAGCAAAACTAGCGGAGGGGCCACCGGGGAGCTGTTTTTT; CDR3 protein: CASKTSGGATGELFF
J gene: TRBJ2-7; clone size: many; V gene: TRBV5-1; D gene: -; CDR3 DNA: TGCGCCAGCAGCTTGGGGGACTCTCTCTACGAGCAGTACTTC; CDR3 protein: CASSLGDSLYEQYF
J gene: TRBJ2-3; clone size: -; V gene: TRBV7-8; D gene: TRBD2; CDR3 DNA: TGTGCCAGCAGAGTTACCGGGACTAGCTCTGGAGATACGCAGTATTTT; CDR3 protein: CASRVTGTSSGDTQYF
J gene: TRBJ2-6; clone size: -; V gene: TRBV10-3; D gene: -; CDR3 DNA: TGTGCCATCAGTGGGAGGGGGGAAACTGGGGCCAACGTCCTGACTTTC; CDR3 protein: CAISGRGETGANVLTF
J gene: TRBJ2-7; clone size: few; V gene: TRBV5-1; D gene: TRBD2; CDR3 DNA: TGCGCCAGCAGCACGGTCCCCGGGACTAGCGGAGCCTACGAGCAGTACTTC; CDR3 protein: CASSTVPGTSGAYEQYF